The 23 T cell receptor beta chains in this list originate from one sample, sequenced in a study of blood T cell repertoires in COVID-19. The protocol was immunoSEQ multiplex PCR, while the TCRdb copy is restricted to in-frame clones and leaves out a portion. The sample has tens of thousands of clones, 85% to 95% seen once. Material: peripheral blood. The receptor source for this set is a woman of 80 years or more with acute or convalescent COVID-19.

The V call is TRBV5-1, the J call TRBJ2-3; no definite D call. V lost 9 bases and J 5 bases, leaving 16 bases between the germline ends. The CDR3 totals 13 residues. Looked up from germline, CDR1 is SGHRS and CDR2 is YFSETQ. CDR3 sequence (DNA): TGCGCCACCGCCGTAACTCCGGGAGATACGCAGTATTTT. It is translated as CATAVTPGDTQYF.

This chain uses TRBV9 with TRBJ2-2; 12 bases agree with TRBD1. J lost 1 base, V lost 4 bases, and 8 bases had no gene match. The CDR3 spans 18 residues. Looked up from germline, CDR1 is SGDLS and CDR2 is YYNGEE. In DNA form, the CDR3 reads TGTGCCAGCAGCCCCAGGGGACAGGGGGCCATGAACACCGGGGAGCTGTTTTTT. This sequence encodes CASSPRGQGAMNTGELFF.

The chain has TRBV30 and TRBJ1-1; 9 nucleotides align to TRBD1. The CDR3 runs 13 residues. Germline V lookup: CDR1 GTSNPN, CDR2 SVGIG (reference sequence). The ends lost 5 bases at V and 1 base at J; junction bases unmatched: 2. CDR3: CAWGTGRNTEAFF. CDR3 coding DNA: TGTGCCTGGGGGACAGGGAGGAACACTGAAGCTTTCTTT.

This clone was observed a few times. The chain employs TRBV4-1 and TRBJ2-7; TRBD2 matches 13 bases. CDR1 is MGHRA, CDR2 YSYEKL, per germline. This CDR3 spans 15 amino acids. J lost 2 bases, V lost 4 bases, and 2 bases had no gene match. The CDR3 protein is CASSPTSGRAYEQYF. CDR3 coding DNA: TGCGCCAGCAGCCCCACTAGCGGGAGGGCCTACGAGCAGTACTTC.

This rearrangement joins TRBV24-1 to TRBJ2-7; the match to TRBD1 covers 9 bases. CDR3 length equals 14 residues. Germline lookup yields CDR1 KGHDR and CDR2 SFDVKD. The junction had 5 bases not matched to a gene; V was cut back by 4 bases and J by 5 bases. The CDR3 DNA is TGTGCCACCAGTGACCCGGGACAGGGCAACGAGCAGTACTTC. Translation: CATSDPGQGNEQYF.

The chain has TRBV20-1 and TRBJ2-5; 10 bases match TRBD2. This CDR3 is 15 amino acids long. Germline V gene lookup returns CDR1 DFQATT and CDR2 SNEGSKA (reference sequence). The trim removed 3 bases at V and 2 bases at J, leaving 6 bases unmatched. Here the CDR3 DNA reads TGCAGTGCTAGTAGACTAGCGGGCCTACAAGAGACCCAGTACTTC. Protein: CSASRLAGLQETQYF.

This chain uses TRBV5-6 with TRBJ2-1, with D hard to call. Trimming took 4 bases from V and 8 from J, leaving 16 bases between them. The CDR3 is made up of 14 amino acids. Per the germline V gene, CDR1 is SGHDT and CDR2 is YYEEEE. CDR3 in amino acids: CASSLLGGVDEQFF. In DNA form, the CDR3 reads TGTGCCAGCAGCCTCCTCGGCGGCGTGGATGAGCAGTTCTTC.

The chain employs TRBV7-3 and TRBJ2-1, with 7 bases matching TRBD2. The CDR3 extends over 17 amino acids. The germline V gene has CDR1 SGHTA and CDR2 FQGTGA. Unmatched junction bases numbered 13, after V lost 1 base and J lost 7 bases. The CDR3 here is CASSLSLRQREGNEQFF. DNA for the CDR3: TGTGCCAGCAGCTTAAGCCTTCGTCAGCGGGAAGGGAATGAGCAGTTCTTC.

The chain links TRBV29-1 to TRBJ2-1; 8 nucleotides line up with TRBD2. CDR1 SQVTM and CDR2 ANQGSEA come from the germline V gene. V dropped 4 bases and J dropped 6; count of bases not matched to a gene: 5. There are 13 residues in the CDR3. Here the CDR3 reads CSVGVSGINEQFF. CDR3 DNA sequence: TGCAGCGTTGGCGTTAGCGGGATCAATGAGCAGTTCTTC.

The chain carries TRBV6-6 and TRBJ2-1, with 13 positions matching TRBD2. Germline CDR1 reads MNHNY; CDR2 reads SVGAGI (reference sequence). V shed 5 bases, J shed 8 bases, and the junction held 12 bases outside the gene matches. The CDR3 is 17 residues long. In nucleotides, the CDR3 is TGTGCCAGCAGTCGCGGCGGACTAGCGGGAGCAGGGCATGAGCAGTTCTTC. Amino acids: CASSRGGLAGAGHEQFF.

The chain employs TRBV7-9 and TRBJ2-1, with D hard to call. Germline V lookup: CDR1 SEHNR, CDR2 FQNEAQ (reference sequence). Trimming removed 5 bases at V and 4 bases at J, with 21 bases between. CDR3 length: 17 amino acids. The CDR3 nucleotides are TGTGCCAGCAGCACCACCGACTCATCAGACGAATACAATGAGCAGTTCTTC. Translating gives CASSTTDSSDEYNEQFF. The whole variable domain, filled in from reference TRBV7-9 and TRBJ2-1, reads DTGVSQNPRHKITKRGQNVTFRCDPISEHNRLYWYRQTLGQGPEFLTYFQNEAQLEKSRLLSDRFSAERPKGSFSTLEIQRTEQGDSAMYLCASSTTDSSDEYNEQFFGPGTRLTVL.

Regarding this clone: The junction shows a germline mismatch at one end, possibly a read error. The chain uses TRBV7-9 and TRBJ2-1; a possible D gene is TRBD1 (6 bases). This CDR3 has 16 residues. Per germline, CDR1 SEHNR and CDR2 FQNEAQ (reference sequence). The CDR3 bases are TGTGCCGGCAGCTTAGAGGGCCAGGGGCTGGCCAATGAGCAGTTCTTC. Amino acid sequence: CAGSLEGQGLANEQFF.

CDR3 sequence reads: CASSFQGGQGARETQYF. The CDR3 DNA reads as TGTGCCAGCAGCTTTCAAGGAGGACAGGGGGCTCGAGAGACCCAGTACTTC. The V and J genes are TRBV25-1 and TRBJ2-5, with TRBD1 matching over 11 bases. This CDR3 comprises 17 residues. CDR1 is MGHDK, CDR2 SYGVNS, per germline. J lost 4 bases, V lost 6 bases, and 13 bases had no gene match.

The chain is built from TRBV11-2 and TRBJ1-2; 8 bases are a match to TRBD1. Germline loops: CDR1 SGHAT, CDR2 FQNNGV. Unmatched junction bases numbered 6, after V lost 7 bases and J lost 2 bases. This CDR3 is built from 14 residues. The CDR3 sequence: CASTRQGSNYGYTF. In nucleotides, the CDR3 is TGTGCCAGCACCAGACAGGGGTCCAACTATGGCTACACCTTC.

The CDR3 DNA is TGCGCCAGCAGCTTCGACACAACCTACGAGCAGTACTTC. Translating it yields CASSFDTTYEQYF. This chain uses TRBV4-1 with TRBJ2-7, with D unclear. The germline V gene encodes CDR1 MGHRA and CDR2 YSYEKL. The CDR3 has 13 amino acids. The V end lost 5 bases, the J end lost 2 bases, and 10 bases lay between the germline ends.

The chain has TRBV2 and TRBJ1-5; 8 bases agree with TRBD1. The CDR3 covers 14 residues. Trimming removed 6 bases from V and 6 bases from J; junction bases left unmatched: 7. CDR1 is SNHLY and CDR2 is FYNNEI in the germline V gene. The CDR3 DNA reads as TGTGCCAGCAGCGGACAGGGTTGGAGTCAGCCCCAGCATTTT. Residues: CASSGQGWSQPQHF.

The chain joins TRBV6-5 to TRBJ2-7; TRBD1 matches 11 bases. After removal of 6 bases from V and 3 bases from J, the junction contained 7 bases not matched to a gene. Per the germline V gene, CDR1 is MNHEY and CDR2 is SVGAGI. The CDR3 totals 15 residues. The CDR3 sequence is CASRIGTGGLYEQYF. The CDR3 region has the DNA TGTGCCAGCAGAATCGGGACAGGGGGACTCTACGAGCAGTACTTC.

The chain is built from TRBV3-1 (or the pseudogene TRBV3-2) and TRBJ2-3; 12 nucleotides align to TRBD2. The CDR3 has 16 amino acids. V lost 4 bases to trimming and J lost 2 bases; unmatched junction nucleotides: 4. The germline CDR1 and CDR2 sequences are LGHDT and YNNKEL (reference sequence). The CDR3 DNA reads as TGTGCCAGCAGCCTCGGACTAGCGGGACTCACAGATACGCAGTATTTT. Protein sequence: CASSLGLAGLTDTQYF.

The CDR3 spells CASKEQGVYENSPLHF. The CDR3 nucleotides are TGTGCCAGCAAGGAACAGGGGGTTTATGAGAATTCACCCCTCCACTTT. V usage is TRBV27 and J usage is TRBJ1-6; 8 bases agree with TRBD1. The V gene end was trimmed by 7 bases and the J gene end by 7 bases; junction bases not matched to a gene: 12. The CDR3 is 16 residues long. Germline assignment: CDR1 MNHEY and CDR2 SMNVEV (reference sequence).

The rearrangement links TRBV27 to TRBJ2-7; D might be TRBD2 (5 bases). The CDR3 spans 19 residues. V lost 5 bases and J lost 2, with 28 bases in between. The germline CDR1 and CDR2 sequences are MNHEY and SMNVEV (reference sequence). CDR3 amino acids: CASSPWLARTPIPPYEQYF. The DNA of the CDR3 is TGTGCCAGCAGTCCCTGGTTAGCGCGAACCCCCATACCTCCCTACGAGCAGTACTTC.

This clone was recorded only once. V gene TRBV27 combines with J gene TRBJ2-2, with TRBD2 as a possible D gene (6 bases). CDR3 length: 14 amino acids. Per the germline V gene, CDR1 is MNHEY and CDR2 is SMNVEV (reference sequence). V lost 8 bases and J 3 bases, leaving 13 bases between the germline ends. The DNA for the CDR3 is TGTGCCAGCGCGCCATGGGAGGACACCGGGGAGCTGTTTTTT. It specifies CASAPWEDTGELFF.

The genes are TRBV6-5 and TRBJ1-3; a possible D gene is TRBD1 (5 bases). Trimming took off 2 bases at V and 4 bases at J, with 6 bases between the two ends. Looked up from germline, CDR1 is MNHEY and CDR2 is SVGAGI. The CDR3 contains 13 residues. CDR3 in amino acids: CASSYRQGNTIYF. CDR3 coding DNA: TGTGCCAGCAGTTACCGACAGGGAAACACCATATATTTT.

This chain uses TRBV18 with TRBJ1-3; perhaps TRBD1 as D (5 bases). The CDR3 runs to 16 residues. Trimming stripped 3 bases from V and 1 base from J, with 13 bases between. In germline, CDR1 is KGHSH, CDR2 LQKENI. The DNA for the CDR3 is TGTGCCAGCTCACCCCTTGTGGAGGGGTCTGGAAACACCATATATTTT. Its protein is CASSPLVEGSGNTIYF. The whole variable domain, filled in from reference TRBV18 and TRBJ1-3, reads NAGVMQNPRHLVRRRGQEARLRCSPMKGHSHVYWYRQLPEEGLKFMVYLQKENIIDESGMPKERFSAEFPKEGPSILRIQQVVRGDSAAYFCASSPLVEGSGNTIYFGEGSWLTVV.